The T cell receptor (beta chain) described here comes from a study of Ad26.COV2.S vaccination and SARS-CoV-2 variants. Study-level findings and limits: Among vaccine recipients, spike-specific TCR breadth exceeded that of placebo recipients. Substantial breadth was reported for post-vaccination spike-specific CD8+ and CD4+ T cells.

CDR1 is GTSNPN, CDR2 SVGIG, per germline (reference sequence). V lost 0 bases and J lost 1, with 9 bases in between. The CDR3 totals 15 residues. Sequencing used immunoSEQ multiplex PCR; TCRdb keeps in-frame clones, though not all of them. The sample contains approximately 450,000 clones, approximately 90% of which appear only once. This clone was detected once. Its antigen is still unknown. Noted treatment: roughly 19 received Ad26.COV2.S at low or high dose, single or two shots; 5 received placebo; per-sample allocation not given. Samples analyzed were those drawn on day 63 after the first vaccine or placebo injection. In Boston, an adult donor aged 18-55 years took part.

This specimen was peripheral blood, taken in a trial of Ad26.COV2.S vaccine versus placebo. J is TRBJ1-4 and V is TRBV30, with D perhaps TRBD1 (5 bases). The sequence was collected from a person aged 18-65 years who received the Ad26.COV2.S COVID-19 vaccine or a placebo. CDR3 loop: CAWSVSGGTNEKLFF. The CDR3 nucleotides are TGTGCCTGGAGTGTATCGGGGGGAACTAATGAAAAACTGTTTTTT.